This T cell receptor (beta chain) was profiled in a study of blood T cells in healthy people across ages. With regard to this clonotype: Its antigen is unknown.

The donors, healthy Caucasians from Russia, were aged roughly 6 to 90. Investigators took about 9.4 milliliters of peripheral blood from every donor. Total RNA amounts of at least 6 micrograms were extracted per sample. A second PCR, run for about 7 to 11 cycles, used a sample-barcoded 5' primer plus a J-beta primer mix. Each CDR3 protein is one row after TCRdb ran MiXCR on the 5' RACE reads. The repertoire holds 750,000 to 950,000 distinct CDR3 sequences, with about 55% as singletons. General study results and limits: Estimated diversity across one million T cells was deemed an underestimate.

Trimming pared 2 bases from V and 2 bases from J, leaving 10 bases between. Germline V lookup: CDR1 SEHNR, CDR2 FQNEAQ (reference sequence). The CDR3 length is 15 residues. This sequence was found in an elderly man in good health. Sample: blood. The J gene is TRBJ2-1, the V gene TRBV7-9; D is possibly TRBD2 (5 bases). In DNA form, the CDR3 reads TGTGCCAGCAGCTTAACACGGGGAGCCTACAATGAGCAGTTCTTC. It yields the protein CASSLTRGAYNEQFF.